A single TCR beta chain is shown here with its context. No antigen is known for it. The record originates from a study of Ad26.COV2.S vaccination and SARS-CoV-2 variants. TCRdb's table, derived via immunoSEQ multiplex PCR, lists solely in-frame clones and lacks some. Altogether 380,000 or so clones are present, about 83% being singletons, with the ten largest covering almost 7.5%. Whole-study results and caveats: Total responses of T cells may have been underestimated by the analyses of TCR breadth and depth.

The treatment denotes: some 20 received Ad26.COV2.S at low or high dose, single or two shots; about 5 received placebo; per-sample allocation not given. Material that was analyzed had been drawn on day 63 after the first vaccine or placebo injection. In Boston, the donor was an adult between 18-55 years of age. Specimen: peripheral blood, collected in a trial of Ad26.COV2.S vaccine versus placebo. The source of this sequence is a person aged 18 to 59 who received the Ad26.COV2.S COVID-19 vaccine or a placebo.

This CDR3 is CASSFLSGGAYEQYF. The CDR3 DNA reads as TGTGCCAGCAGCTTCCTGAGCGGTGGGGCCTACGAGCAGTACTTC. The chain couples TRBV7-2 to TRBJ2-7, with D possibly TRBD2 on 5 matching bases. The V gene's germline CDR1 is SGHTA and CDR2 FQGNSA. CDR3 length equals 15 residues. With 3 bases removed from V and 2 bases from J, the gap between germline ends came to 14 bases. Looking up the rest from reference TRBV7-2 and TRBJ2-7 gives the full variable domain: GAGVSQSPSNKVTEKGKDVELRCDPISGHTALYWYRQSLGQGLEFLIYFQGNSAPDKSGLPSDRFSAERTGGSVSTLTIQRTQQEDSAVYLCASSFLSGGAYEQYFGPGTRLTVT.